In this sample, the clone carrying this T cell receptor beta chain turned up many times. The data derive from a study of early T cells in non-severe SARS-CoV-2 infection. The length of the CDR3 is 15 residues. CDR1 is SGHTA and CDR2 is FQGNSA in the germline V gene. The trim removed 5 bases at V and 4 bases at J, leaving 5 bases unmatched. TCRdb ran MiXCR on the 5' RACE reads and lists one entry per CDR3 protein. Of about 30,000 distinct CDR3 sequences listed, roughly 5.4% are singletons. V is TRBV7-2 and J is TRBJ2-1, with 10 bases identical to TRBD2. The sequenced material came from whole blood. This TCR came from an adult who was a healthcare worker with PCR-confirmed SARS-CoV-2 infection or an uninfected control (not recorded which). CDR3 protein: CASSPRTSGYNEQFF. The CDR3 nucleotides are TGTGCCAGCAGCCCGCGGACTAGCGGATACAATGAGCAGTTCTTC.